The 28 T cell receptor beta chains given below trace back to one sample, sequenced in a study of STAT5B mutations in CD4+ large granular lymphocyte leukemia. TCRdb's copy holds only in-frame clones and misses some; the assay was immunoSEQ multiplex PCR. The sample carries approximately 32,000 clones, less than 75% recorded once. Sequences were obtained from CD4+ T cells from blood buffy coats. These receptors were taken from a human donor in good health.

V usage is TRBV7-2 and J usage is TRBJ2-7, with 9 bases lining up with TRBD1. The V gene end was trimmed by 4 bases and the J gene end by 3 bases; junction bases not matched to a gene: 7. The germline V gene encodes CDR1 SGHTA and CDR2 FQGNSA. This CDR3 comprises 15 residues. CDR3 bases: TGTGCCAGCAGCTATGGGTGGGGACAGGGCTACGAGCAGTACTTC. This codes for CASSYGWGQGYEQYF.

The chain links TRBV18 to TRBJ1-1; D is unresolved. This CDR3 contains 15 residues. Per germline, CDR1 KGHSH and CDR2 LQKENI. Trimming shortened V by 3 bases and J by 0 bases, and 11 bases separated the two germline ends. The CDR3: CASSPLLTVNTEAFF. CDR3 sequence (DNA): TGTGCCAGCTCACCGCTCCTAACAGTGAACACTGAAGCTTTCTTT.

The table lists this clone with a few counts. The rearrangement links TRBV29-1 to TRBJ1-5, with TRBD1 matching over 9 bases. The CDR3 has 14 residues. The germline V gene has CDR1 SQVTM and CDR2 ANQGSEA. V lost 5 bases, J lost 1 base, and 3 bases stayed unmatched. This CDR3 is CSVNTGGSNQPQHF. The CDR3 nucleotides read TGCAGCGTTAACACAGGGGGCAGCAATCAGCCCCAGCATTTT.

This clone was seen more than once but under ten times. V is TRBV7-3 and J is TRBJ1-4, with no clear D. The CDR3 totals 13 residues. With 4 bases removed from V and 8 bases from J, the gap between germline ends came to 11 bases. Germline CDR1 reads SGHTA; CDR2 reads FQGTGA. Here the CDR3 DNA reads TGTGCCAGCAGCTCGAGGTCCGGCGAAAAACTGTTTTTT. Encoded protein: CASSSRSGEKLFF.

J is TRBJ1-1 and V is TRBV6-5; TRBD1 aligns across 7 bases. The germline V gene encodes CDR1 MNHEY and CDR2 SVGAGI. V gave up 6 bases and J gave up 2 bases; unmatched junction bases: 9. The CDR3 loop spans 15 amino acids. The CDR3 DNA sequence: TGTGCCAGCAGGAGGACAGGCCGGGGAAACACTGAAGCTTTCTTT. Translated: CASRRTGRGNTEAFF.

The gene calls are TRBV13 and TRBJ2-7, with 10 bases aligning to TRBD1. The CDR3 totals 15 residues. V shed 3 bases and J 5 bases; nucleotides not matched to a gene: 7. In germline, CDR1 is PRHDT, CDR2 FYEKMQ (reference sequence). The CDR3 region is CASSLGWTGGNEQYF. CDR3 in DNA: TGTGCCAGCAGCTTGGGGTGGACAGGGGGGAACGAGCAGTACTTC.

There are a few counts of this clone. V usage is TRBV28 and J usage is TRBJ1-1, with a possible D match to TRBD1 (6 bases). Germline CDR1 MDHEN, CDR2 SYDVKM. The CDR3 length is 13 residues. V gave up 6 bases and J gave up 8 bases, with 16 bases separating them. CDR3 in DNA: TGTGCCAGCAGGGACAGTTTTGGACGGGAAGCTTTCTTT. Translation: CASRDSFGREAFF.

The chain carries TRBV7-6 and TRBJ2-5; D not certain. Germline assignment: CDR1 SGHVS and CDR2 FNYEAQ. The CDR3 runs 15 residues. Trimming took 1 base from V and 2 from J, leaving 11 bases between them. CDR3 sequence reads: CASSLGTPIQETQYF. The CDR3, as DNA: TGTGCCAGCAGCTTAGGAACACCCATTCAAGAGACCCAGTACTTC.

In DNA form, the CDR3 reads TGTGCCAGCAGTCCACGGACAAGCCGGTGGATGGGGCAGTATTTT. Protein product: CASSPRTSRWMGQYF. The chain links TRBV27 to TRBJ2-3; tentative D call: TRBD1 (5 bases). Trimming took 5 bases from V and 11 from J, leaving 23 bases between them. From germline, CDR1 is MNHEY and CDR2 SMNVEV (reference sequence). The CDR3 length is 15 residues.

This chain uses TRBV7-2 with TRBJ2-7; D remains unclear. This CDR3 contains 15 residues. V lost 5 bases and J lost 4, with 18 bases in between. CDR1 and CDR2 from the germline V gene are SGHTA and FQGNSA. CDR3 residues: CASSVSPGVRYEQYF. The CDR3 coding sequence is TGTGCCAGCAGCGTTTCCCCTGGGGTTCGGTACGAGCAGTACTTC. The full variable domain, rest sourced from reference TRBV7-2 and TRBJ2-7, is GAGVSQSPSNKVTEKGKDVELRCDPISGHTALYWYRQSLGQGLEFLIYFQGNSAPDKSGLPSDRFSAERTGGSVSTLTIQRTQQEDSAVYLCASSVSPGVRYEQYFGPGTRLTVT.

V and J are TRBV6-5 and TRBJ1-1; 8 bases are a match to TRBD1. Looked up from germline, CDR1 is MNHEY and CDR2 is SVGAGI. This CDR3 contains 13 residues. V gave up 7 bases and J gave up 11 bases; unmatched junction bases: 12. The DNA of the CDR3 is TGTGCCAGCAATCCTGGGACAGGCACTTCGGCTTTCTTT. This gives the protein CASNPGTGTSAFF.

In this sample, this clone turned up once. This chain connects TRBV19 to TRBJ1-6; D call uncertain. The germline CDR1 and CDR2 sequences are LNHDA and SQIVND (reference sequence). The CDR3 is made up of 17 amino acids. The V gene lost 3 bases and the J gene lost 0 bases, with 12 bases spanning the gap. Here the CDR3 reads CASSMIAGSSYNSPLHF. The DNA for the CDR3 is TGTGCCAGTAGTATGATCGCGGGCAGCTCCTATAATTCACCCCTCCACTTT.

DNA for the CDR3: TGTGCCAGCAGATATGGGTTGGGGCTAGCCTCCTACGAGCAGTACTTC. It is translated as CASRYGLGLASYEQYF. The gene calls are TRBV2 and TRBJ2-5; D assignment may be TRBD1 or TRBD2 (5 bases each). The assigned J gene may be wrong: the sequence end matches TRBJ2-7 better. This CDR3 has 16 amino acids. Germline CDR1 SNHLY, CDR2 FYNNEI.

The rearrangement links TRBV7-9 to TRBJ2-4, with D perhaps TRBD2 (6 bases). Germline V gene data show CDR1 as SEHNR and CDR2 as FQNEAQ (reference sequence). The CDR3 covers 19 residues. Deletions cut 5 bases from V and 0 bases from J, with 23 bases between. CDR3 amino acids: CASSGDFYAFRAAKNIQYF. In nucleotides, the CDR3 is TGTGCCAGCAGCGGGGACTTCTATGCCTTCCGGGCAGCCAAAAACATTCAGTACTTC.

This chain uses TRBV5-1 with TRBJ1-2; a possible D gene is TRBD1 (5 bases). The germline V gene has CDR1 SGHRS and CDR2 YFSETQ. The V gene lost 1 base and the J gene lost 3 bases, with 10 bases spanning the gap. The CDR3 extends over 14 amino acids. The CDR3 reads CASSLKGSDYGYTF. In DNA, the CDR3 is TGCGCCAGCAGCTTGAAGGGGTCCGACTATGGCTACACCTTC.

The gene calls are TRBV5-6 and TRBJ1-2, with D possibly matching TRBD1 (5 bases). V was clipped by 4 bases and J by 7 bases, with 14 bases between them. Germline V gives CDR1 SGHDT, CDR2 YYEEEE. CDR3 length equals 13 residues. The CDR3 is CASSPGTGGGYTF. The CDR3 DNA reads TGTGCCAGCAGCCCCGGGACGGGCGGTGGCTACACCTTC.

The chain employs TRBV7-8 and TRBJ2-3; D gene unclear. Looked up from germline, CDR1 is SGHVS and CDR2 is FQNEAQ. The CDR3 length is 14 residues. Trimming cost V 4 bases and J 4 bases, with 12 bases left between them. The CDR3 nucleotides are TGTGCCAGCAGCTACTTTGAGGCTGCAGATACGCAGTATTTT. This translates into CASSYFEAADTQYF.

This chain's CDR3 is CASSTRDGGFGYTF. The CDR3, as DNA: TGTGCCAGTAGTACCAGGGACGGAGGGTTTGGCTACACCTTC. The chain uses TRBV19 and TRBJ1-2, with a tentative D call TRBD1 (5 bases). The CDR3 runs to 14 residues. Trimming took 4 bases from V and 7 from J, leaving 16 bases between them. Germline-derived CDR1 and CDR2 are LNHDA and SQIVND (reference sequence).

The chain links TRBV5-1 to TRBJ1-1, with TRBD1 matching over 7 bases. The CDR3 is 13 residues long. The junction had 1 base not matched to a gene; V was cut back by 3 bases and J by 2 bases. CDR1 and CDR2 from the germline V gene are SGHRS and YFSETQ. CDR3 region: CASSWDRNTEAFF. In nucleotides, the CDR3 is TGCGCCAGCAGCTGGGACAGAAACACTGAAGCTTTCTTT.

The CDR3, as DNA: TGTGCTAGTGGTTTGACCCTCTTCCCTCGAGGGGCCACGAACACTGAAGCTTTCTTT. Protein product: CASGLTLFPRGATNTEAFF. The chain uses TRBV12-5 and TRBJ1-1; tentatively, D is TRBD1 (5 bases). The CDR3 is 19 amino acids. The germline V gene encodes CDR1 LGHNT and CDR2 FRNRAP. Trimming removed 2 bases from V and 1 base from J, with 23 bases in between.

The chain uses TRBV18 and TRBJ1-1; D gene uncertain. The germline gives CDR1 KGHSH, CDR2 LQKENI. Trimming stripped 2 bases from V and 5 bases from J, with 12 bases between. The CDR3 is 14 residues long. The DNA of the CDR3 is TGTGCCAGCTCACCAAGCGGACCGGCGACTGAAGCTTTCTTT. Translated, it gives CASSPSGPATEAFF. Filled out from reference TRBV18 and TRBJ1-1, the complete variable domain reads NAGVMQNPRHLVRRRGQEARLRCSPMKGHSHVYWYRQLPEEGLKFMVYLQKENIIDESGMPKERFSAEFPKEGPSILRIQQVVRGDSAAYFCASSPSGPATEAFFGQGTRLTVV.

The gene calls are TRBV5-3 and TRBJ1-2, with D tentatively TRBD1 (5 bases). TRBV5-3 is sorted into the ORF group, with uncertain function. This CDR3 region has 15 residues. Trimming took 0 bases from V and 2 from J, leaving 11 bases between them. CDR3 in DNA: TGTGCCAGAAGCTTGGGTCCGGGGCCCAACTATGGCTACACCTTC. The encoded protein is CARSLGPGPNYGYTF.

The V and J genes are TRBV28 and TRBJ1-4; D unresolved. Trimming pared 3 bases from V and 2 bases from J, leaving 10 bases between. The CDR3 runs to 15 residues. Germline loops: CDR1 MDHEN, CDR2 SYDVKM. CDR3 sequence: CASSFSRRTNEKLFF. The CDR3, as DNA: TGTGCCAGCAGTTTCAGTAGGCGTACTAATGAAAAACTGTTTTTT.

The V and J genes are TRBV6-6 and TRBJ1-1; D may be TRBD1 (5 bases). This CDR3 spans 15 amino acids. The germline gives CDR1 MNHNY, CDR2 SVGAGI (reference sequence). V lost 0 bases and J lost 1, with 9 bases in between. The CDR3 DNA is TGTGCCAGCAGTTACTCCGGGGGTGGGAACACTGAAGCTTTCTTT. It codes for CASSYSGGGNTEAFF.

V and J are TRBV29-1 and TRBJ2-7, with TRBD2 matching 7 bases. This CDR3 contains 14 residues. Per germline, CDR1 SQVTM and CDR2 ANQGSEA. J was trimmed by 2 bases and V by 4 bases; bases with no gene match: 8. The CDR3 loop is CSVVFGGRTYEQYF. Written as DNA, the CDR3 is TGCAGCGTTGTTTTCGGGGGGAGAACCTACGAGCAGTACTTC.

V gene TRBV6-4 combines with J gene TRBJ2-3; 7 positions agree with TRBD1. This CDR3 comprises 14 residues. Germline V CDR1 and CDR2: MRHNA, SNTAGT. V was clipped by 4 bases and J by 2 bases; unmatched bases: 3. In DNA form, the CDR3 reads TGTGCCAGCAGTGCACAGGGGAACACAGATACGCAGTATTTT. Amino acid sequence: CASSAQGNTDTQYF.

This clone was counted between two and nine times. The CDR3 DNA reads as TGTGCCAGCAGCAAAGGTATATGGGGAAATCAGCCCCAGCATTTT. Translated, it gives CASSKGIWGNQPQHF. V is TRBV21-1 and J is TRBJ1-5. TRBV21-1 is classified as a pseudogene. The CDR3 sequence is 15 residues long.

This rearrangement joins TRBV6-1 to TRBJ1-2, with a weak D call TRBD1 (5 bases). Germline loops: CDR1 MNHNS, CDR2 SASEGT. V lost 1 base and J 7 bases, leaving 13 bases between the germline ends. This CDR3 region has 14 residues. In DNA, the CDR3 is TGTGCCAGCAGTGAAGTACGGCAGGGTGGTGGCTACACCTTC. It codes for CASSEVRQGGGYTF.